Following are 6 T cell receptor beta chains from one sample sequenced in a study of identical twins. In TCRdb, the 5' RACE reads were re-called with MiXCR into one record per CDR3 protein. The table has 270,000 or so distinct CDR3 sequences, about 8% seen once. These same data were also listed under a study on yellow fever vaccine responses in identical twins.

The sequenced sample consisted of CD8+ T cells sorted from blood. The origin of the receptors is a woman younger than 30 in good health.

There are a few counts of this clonotype. The V and J genes are TRBV9 and TRBJ1-2, with D unresolved. The V gene's germline CDR1 is SGDLS and CDR2 YYNGEE. The CDR3 runs to 12 residues. Trimming pared 4 bases from V and 8 bases from J, leaving 12 bases between. The CDR3 region has the DNA TGTGCCAGCAGCTCCCGGAGTATGGGCTACACCTTC. Its protein product is CASSSRSMGYTF.

Only a few counts were recorded for this clonotype. V usage is TRBV14 and J usage is TRBJ2-7; the D gene could be TRBD1 or TRBD2 (5 bases each). Germline-derived CDR1 and CDR2 are SGHDN and FVKESK. The V and J ends lost 1 base and 4 bases respectively, with 17 bases between them. There are 16 residues in the CDR3. CDR3: CASSQGPGTLNYEQYF. As DNA, the CDR3 is TGTGCCAGCAGCCAAGGCCCCGGGACGTTAAATTACGAGCAGTACTTC. The complete variable domain, with remaining parts taken from reference TRBV14 and TRBJ2-7, reads EAGVTQFPSHSVIEKGQTVTLRCDPISGHDNLYWYRRVMGKEIKFLLHFVKESKQDESGMPNNRFLAERTGGTYSTLKVQPAELEDSGVYFCASSQGPGTLNYEQYFGPGTRLTVT.

The chain has TRBV20-1 and TRBJ2-7; D might be TRBD1 or TRBD2, each matching 5 bases. Germline V gene data show CDR1 as DFQATT and CDR2 as SNEGSKA (reference sequence). The V end lost 2 bases, the J end lost 4 bases, and 9 bases lay between the germline ends. The CDR3 is 12 amino acids. Here the CDR3 DNA reads TGCAGTGCTAGATTCGAGGGGTACGAGCAGTACTTC. Translated: CSARFEGYEQYF.

This clonotype was detected ten times or more. V is TRBV20-1 and J is TRBJ2-2, with D tentatively TRBD2 (5 bases). Germline V CDR1 and CDR2: DFQATT, SNEGSKA (reference sequence). This CDR3 has 13 residues. V was cut by 3 bases and J by 1 base, with 6 bases left in between. The CDR3 reads CSASGENTGELFF. CDR3 bases: TGCAGTGCTAGCGGGGAGAACACCGGGGAGCTGTTTTTT.

The rearrangement links TRBV4-3 to TRBJ2-7; tentative D call: TRBD1 (7 bases). This CDR3 has 15 amino acids. In germline, CDR1 is LGHNA, CDR2 YSLEER. Trimming stripped 1 base from V and 3 bases from J, with 13 bases between. The CDR3 DNA is TGCGCCAGCAGCCAAGTTTTTCAGGGGGGCTACGAGCAGTACTTC. As protein: CASSQVFQGGYEQYF.

This clonotype was detected only a few times. The chain links TRBV27 to TRBJ2-7, with D perhaps matching TRBD2 (7 bases). Germline-derived CDR1 and CDR2 are MNHEY and SMNVEV (reference sequence). V lost 6 bases and J 7 bases, leaving 13 bases between the germline ends. The CDR3 is 12 residues long. The CDR3 spells CASSRGGGEQYF. In nucleotides, the CDR3 is TGTGCCAGCAGCAGAGGGGGAGGGGAGCAGTACTTC.